The 6 T cell receptor beta chains below come from one sample, sequenced in a study of blood T cell repertoires in COVID-19. Generated by immunoSEQ multiplex PCR, the TCRdb table keeps only in-frame clones and is missing some. The profile shows 12,000 or so clones, around 71% of them singletons. Sequencing used peripheral blood. All receptors derive from a man aged 55 to 70 with COVID-19, enrolled during active disease.

Only one count was recorded for this clone. The rearrangement joins TRBV28 to TRBJ1-1; D is unclear. V lost 3 bases to trimming and J lost 3 bases, with 8 bases between them. Germline V CDR1 and CDR2: MDHEN, SYDVKM. The CDR3 is 13 residues long. The CDR3 bases are TGTGCCAGCAGTTTGACGGGAGACACTGAAGCTTTCTTT. This gives the protein CASSLTGDTEAFF.

The J gene is TRBJ2-7, the V gene TRBV5-6, with D possibly matching TRBD2 (7 bases). This CDR3 has 16 amino acids. From germline, CDR1 is SGHDT and CDR2 YYEEEE. V lost 1 base to trimming and J lost 3 bases, with 17 bases between them. CDR3 sequence reads: CASSLLSKGGFYEQYV. CDR3 DNA: TGTGCCAGCAGCTTGCTCTCCAAGGGGGGGTTCTACGAGCAGTACGTC.

This chain's CDR3 is CASRLGQGADTQYF. The CDR3, as DNA: TGTGCCAGCAGACTCGGACAGGGGGCGGATACGCAGTATTTT. The rearrangement joins TRBV6-1 to TRBJ2-3, with 11 bases matching TRBD1. Germline V lookup: CDR1 MNHNS, CDR2 SASEGT. The ends lost 6 bases at V and 6 bases at J; junction bases unmatched: 5. CDR3 length: 14 residues.

The V gene is TRBV14, the J gene TRBJ1-4; 7 bases map to TRBD1. The CDR3 covers 15 residues. The V segment lost 4 bases and the J segment 5 bases; nucleotides outside the gene matches: 7. Looked up from germline, CDR1 is SGHDN and CDR2 is FVKESK. This CDR3 is CASSPRQGLNEKLFF. CDR3 DNA: TGTGCCAGCAGCCCTCGACAGGGATTAAATGAAAAACTGTTTTTT.

This sequence joins TRBV7-6 and TRBJ2-3, with D possibly being TRBD1 (5 bases). Germline V gene data show CDR1 as SGHVS and CDR2 as FNYEAQ. Trimming pared 7 bases from V and 4 bases from J, leaving 12 bases between. There are 13 residues in the CDR3. CDR3 DNA: TGTGCCAGCACAAGACAGCACCCAGATACGCAGTATTTT. It translates to CASTRQHPDTQYF.

This clone is termed medium-sized. The chain employs TRBV6-5 and TRBJ1-1; D is perhaps TRBD1 (6 bases). The CDR3 has 11 amino acids. Germline V gives CDR1 MNHEY, CDR2 SVGAGI. The V end lost 3 bases, the J end lost 9 bases, and 8 bases lay between the germline ends. CDR3: CASSYGDKAFF. For the CDR3, the DNA is TGTGCCAGCAGTTATGGGGACAAAGCTTTCTTT.